Listed below are T cell receptor beta chains from one sample, sequenced in a study of sequential checkpoint blockade in melanoma. Method: immunoSEQ multiplex PCR; TCRdb's copy keeps in-frame clones and lacks some. Altogether about 28,000 clones are present, 85% to 90% being singletons, with the ten largest covering 12% to 15%. Sequences were derived from CD8+ T cells sorted from blood (inferred from file names), sampled from a patient given nivolumab and ipilimumab in sequence. The receptor source for this set is a human donor with melanoma. Each CDR3 is given with its conserved first and last residue. A D gene is named only where the DNA matches it firmly. Expanded clones are given a class, and other clones once, few, many or no size at all.

TRBD2	TRBV5-4	.	TRBJ2-3	CASKGLASGDTQYF	TGTGCCAGCAAAGGACTAGCGTCCGGAGATACGCAGTATTTT
TRBD2	TRBV13	.	TRBJ2-1	CASSPGTSGGAAYNEQFF	TGTGCCAGCAGCCCAGGGACTAGCGGGGGGGCGGCCTACAATGAGCAGTTCTTC
.	TRBV15	.	TRBJ1-5	CATSWDDSYSNQPQHF	TGTGCCACCAGCTGGGATGACAGCTATAGCAATCAGCCCCAGCATTTT
TRBD1	TRBV30	.	TRBJ1-2	CAWSVGQGGPYGYTF	TGTGCCTGGAGTGTAGGACAGGGCGGTCCGTATGGCTACACCTTC
TRBD1	TRBV4-3	.	TRBJ2-5	CASSQVGQGLEETQYF	TGCGCCAGCAGCCAAGTGGGACAGGGGCTCGAAGAGACCCAGTACTTC
TRBD1	TRBV28	.	TRBJ2-3	CASGQGETDTQYF	TGTGCCAGCGGACAGGGGGAGACAGATACGCAGTATTTT
TRBD1	TRBV7-9	.	TRBJ2-3	CASSGDRYTQYF	TGTGCCAGCAGCGGGGACAGATATACGCAGTATTTT
TRBD2	TRBV4-1	.	TRBJ2-1	CASSHLLAGGKYNEQFF	TGCGCCAGCAGCCACCTACTAGCGGGGGGCAAATACAATGAGCAGTTCTTC
TRBD2	TRBV4-3	.	TRBJ2-3	CASSQEVAGPNTDTQYF	TGCGCCAGCAGCCAAGAAGTAGCGGGGCCCAACACAGATACGCAGTATTTT
.	TRBV7-9	.	TRBJ2-2	CASSLAIGLNTGELFF	TGTGCCAGCAGCTTAGCTATTGGACTTAACACCGGGGAGCTGTTTTTT
.	TRBV5-6	.	TRBJ2-5	CASSLSLRGSWETQYF	TGTGCCAGCAGCTTATCCCTCCGGGGGTCGTGGGAGACCCAGTACTTC
TRBD1	TRBV6-6	.	TRBJ1-2	CASSLLPGQGDYGYTF	TGTGCCAGCAGTTTACTCCCGGGACAGGGGGACTATGGCTACACCTTC
TRBD1	TRBV5-6	.	TRBJ1-1	CASSLAQGVWAEAFF	TGTGCCAGCAGCTTGGCTCAGGGGGTTTGGGCTGAAGCTTTCTTT
TRBD1	TRBV27	.	TRBJ2-1	CASSPGTGGIDEQFF	TGTGCCAGCAGTCCGGGGACAGGGGGCATCGATGAGCAGTTCTTC
.	TRBV4-2	.	TRBJ1-5	CASSQGHSNQPQHF	TGTGCCAGCAGCCAAGGACATAGCAATCAGCCCCAGCATTTT
TRBD2	TRBV27	.	TRBJ2-2	CASSLPLGRQREWYTGELFF	TGTGCCAGCAGTTTACCCTTGGGACGACAGCGGGAGTGGTACACCGGGGAGCTGTTTTTT
.	TRBV28	.	TRBJ1-6	CASSSPGMGSPLHF	TGTGCCAGCAGTAGTCCAGGGATGGGTTCACCCCTCCACTTT
TRBD2	TRBV19	large	TRBJ2-1	CASSTGTSVYNEQFF	TGTGCCAGTAGTACCGGGACTAGCGTCTACAATGAGCAGTTCTTC
.	TRBV9	.	TRBJ2-2	CASSVEAGAGELFF	TGTGCCAGCAGCGTAGAGGCAGGGGCCGGGGAGCTGTTTTTT
TRBD2	TRBV28	.	TRBJ2-1	CASSFPPLAGGPNEQFF	TGTGCCAGCAGTTTTCCCCCTCTAGCGGGAGGGCCCAATGAGCAGTTCTTC
TRBD1	TRBV27	few	TRBJ1-4	CASSPPDRANEKLFF	TGTGCCAGCAGTCCCCCGGACAGGGCTAATGAAAAACTGTTTTTT
TRBD2	TRBV27	.	TRBJ2-1	CASSLRGLAGGHEQFF	TGTGCCAGCAGTTTACGCGGACTAGCGGGGGGACATGAGCAGTTCTTC
.	TRBV27	.	TRBJ2-1	CASSLRGNEQFF	TGTGCCAGCAGTTTAAGGGGAAATGAGCAGTTCTTC
TRBD1	TRBV11-3	.	TRBJ2-2	CASSLWTGSGELFF	TGTGCCAGCAGCTTATGGACAGGGTCCGGGGAGCTGTTTTTT
TRBD2	TRBV29-1	.	TRBJ2-2	CSVEFSGLYTGELFF	TGCAGCGTTGAGTTTAGCGGGTTATATACCGGGGAGCTGTTTTTT
.	TRBV7-8	.	TRBJ1-2	CASSFVVGTTRGNGYTF	TGTGCCAGCAGTTTCGTCGTCGGGACAACCCGGGGTAATGGCTACACCTTC